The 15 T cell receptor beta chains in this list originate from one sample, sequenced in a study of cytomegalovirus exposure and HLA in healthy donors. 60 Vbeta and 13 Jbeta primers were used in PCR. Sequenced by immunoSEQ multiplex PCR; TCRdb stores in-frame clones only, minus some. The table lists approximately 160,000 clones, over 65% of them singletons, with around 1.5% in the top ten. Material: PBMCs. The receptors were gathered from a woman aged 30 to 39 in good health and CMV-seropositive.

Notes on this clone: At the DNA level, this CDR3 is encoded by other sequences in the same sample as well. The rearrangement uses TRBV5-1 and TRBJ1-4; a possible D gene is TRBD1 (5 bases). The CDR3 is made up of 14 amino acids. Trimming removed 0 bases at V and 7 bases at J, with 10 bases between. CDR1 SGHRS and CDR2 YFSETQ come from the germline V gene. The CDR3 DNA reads TGCGCCAGCAGCTTGGGCCAGGGCGGTGAAAAACTGTTTTTT. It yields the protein CASSLGQGGEKLFF. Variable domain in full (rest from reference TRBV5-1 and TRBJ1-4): KAGVTQTPRYLIKTRGQQVTLSCSPISGHRSVSWYQQTPGQGLQFLFEYFSETQRNKGNFPGRFSGRQFSNSRSEMNVSTLELGDSALYLCASSLGQGGEKLFFGSGTQLSVL.

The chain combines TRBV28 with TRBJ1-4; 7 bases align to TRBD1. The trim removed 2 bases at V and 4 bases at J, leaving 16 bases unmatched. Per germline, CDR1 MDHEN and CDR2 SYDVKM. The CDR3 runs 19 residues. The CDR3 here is CASSLIRQGRLPDNEKLFF. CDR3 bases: TGTGCCAGCAGTTTAATAAGACAGGGAAGGCTCCCGGATAATGAAAAACTGTTTTTT.

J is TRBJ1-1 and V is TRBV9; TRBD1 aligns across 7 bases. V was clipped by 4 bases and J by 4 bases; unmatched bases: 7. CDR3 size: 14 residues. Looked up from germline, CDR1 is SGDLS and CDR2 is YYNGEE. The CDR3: CASSIDRVGTEAFF. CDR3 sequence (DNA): TGTGCCAGCAGCATAGACAGGGTCGGCACTGAAGCTTTCTTT.

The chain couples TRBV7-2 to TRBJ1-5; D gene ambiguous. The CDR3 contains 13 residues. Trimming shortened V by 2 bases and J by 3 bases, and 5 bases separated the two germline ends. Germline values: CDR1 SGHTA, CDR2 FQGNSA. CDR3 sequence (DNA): TGTGCCAGCAGCTTATTTCACAATCAGCCCCAGCATTTT. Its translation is CASSLFHNQPQHF.

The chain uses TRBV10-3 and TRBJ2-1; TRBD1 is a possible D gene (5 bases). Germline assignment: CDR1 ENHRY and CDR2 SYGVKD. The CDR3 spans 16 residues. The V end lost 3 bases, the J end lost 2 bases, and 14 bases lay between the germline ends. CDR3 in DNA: TGTGCCATCAGTGAAACACAGGCAACTGCCTACAATGAGCAGTTCTTC. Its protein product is CAISETQATAYNEQFF.

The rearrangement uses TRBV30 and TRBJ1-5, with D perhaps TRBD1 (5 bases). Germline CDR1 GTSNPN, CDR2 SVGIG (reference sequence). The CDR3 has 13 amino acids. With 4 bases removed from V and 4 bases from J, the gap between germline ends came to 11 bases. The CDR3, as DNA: TGTGCCTGGACCGCGGGGCTGAATCAGCCCCAGCATTTT. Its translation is CAWTAGLNQPQHF. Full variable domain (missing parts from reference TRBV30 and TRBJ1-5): SQTIHQWPATLVQPVGSPLSLECTVEGTSNPNLYWYRQAAGRGLQLLFYSVGIGQISSEVPQNLSASRPQDRQFILSSKKLLLSDSGFYLCAWTAGLNQPQHFGDGTRLSIL.

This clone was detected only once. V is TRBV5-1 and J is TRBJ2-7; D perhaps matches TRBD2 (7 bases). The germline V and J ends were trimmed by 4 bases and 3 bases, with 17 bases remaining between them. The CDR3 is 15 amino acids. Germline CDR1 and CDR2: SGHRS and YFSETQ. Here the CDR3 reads CASSLRPGEGYEQYF. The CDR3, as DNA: TGCGCCAGCAGCCTAAGACCAGGGGAGGGCTACGAGCAGTACTTC. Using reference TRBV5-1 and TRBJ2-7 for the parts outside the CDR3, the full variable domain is KAGVTQTPRYLIKTRGQQVTLSCSPISGHRSVSWYQQTPGQGLQFLFEYFSETQRNKGNFPGRFSGRQFSNSRSEMNVSTLELGDSALYLCASSLRPGEGYEQYFGPGTRLTVT.

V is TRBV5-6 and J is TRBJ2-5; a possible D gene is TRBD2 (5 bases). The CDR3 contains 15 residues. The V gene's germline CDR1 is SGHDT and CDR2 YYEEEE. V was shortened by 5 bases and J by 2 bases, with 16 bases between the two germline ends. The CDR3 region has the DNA TGTGCCAGCAGTGAGCTGTCGGGGTGGCAAGAGACCCAGTACTTC. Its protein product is CASSELSGWQETQYF.

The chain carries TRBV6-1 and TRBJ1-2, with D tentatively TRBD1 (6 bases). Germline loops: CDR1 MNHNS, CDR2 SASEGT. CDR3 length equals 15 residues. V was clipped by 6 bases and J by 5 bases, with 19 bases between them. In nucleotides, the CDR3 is TGTGCCAGCAGGCAAGATAGGACAGCGAATTATGGCTACACCTTC. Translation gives CASRQDRTANYGYTF.

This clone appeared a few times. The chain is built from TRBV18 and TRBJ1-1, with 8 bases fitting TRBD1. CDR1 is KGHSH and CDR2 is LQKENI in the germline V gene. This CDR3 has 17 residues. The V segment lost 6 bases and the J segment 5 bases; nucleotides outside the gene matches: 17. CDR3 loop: CASSLKPPTGVATEAFF. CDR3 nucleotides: TGTGCCAGCTCCCTAAAGCCCCCGACAGGGGTGGCGACTGAAGCTTTCTTT.

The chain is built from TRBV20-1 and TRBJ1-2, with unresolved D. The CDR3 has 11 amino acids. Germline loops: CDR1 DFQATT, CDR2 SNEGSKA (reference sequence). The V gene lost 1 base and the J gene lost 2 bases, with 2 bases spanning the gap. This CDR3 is CSARANYGYTF. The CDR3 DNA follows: TGCAGTGCTAGAGCAAACTATGGCTACACCTTC.

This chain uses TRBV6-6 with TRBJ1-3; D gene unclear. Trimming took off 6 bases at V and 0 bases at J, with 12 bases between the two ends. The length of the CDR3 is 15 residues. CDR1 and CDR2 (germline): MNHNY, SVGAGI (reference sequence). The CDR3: CASRLLKSSGNTIYF. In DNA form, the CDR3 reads TGTGCCAGCAGATTGCTAAAGAGCTCTGGAAACACCATATATTTT.

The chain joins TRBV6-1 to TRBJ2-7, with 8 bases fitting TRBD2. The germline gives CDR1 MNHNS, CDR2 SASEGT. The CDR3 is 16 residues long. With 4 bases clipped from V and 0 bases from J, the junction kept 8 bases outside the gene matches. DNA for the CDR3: TGTGCCAGCAGTGCCACTGTCGGGACTAGCTCCTACGAGCAGTACTTC. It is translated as CASSATVGTSSYEQYF.

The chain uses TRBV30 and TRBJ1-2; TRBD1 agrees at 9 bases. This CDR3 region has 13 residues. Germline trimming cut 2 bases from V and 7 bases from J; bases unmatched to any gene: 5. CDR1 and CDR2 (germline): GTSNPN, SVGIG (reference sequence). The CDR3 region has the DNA TGTGCCTGGAGTATGACAGGGGGGGGTGGCTACACCTTC. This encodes CAWSMTGGGGYTF.

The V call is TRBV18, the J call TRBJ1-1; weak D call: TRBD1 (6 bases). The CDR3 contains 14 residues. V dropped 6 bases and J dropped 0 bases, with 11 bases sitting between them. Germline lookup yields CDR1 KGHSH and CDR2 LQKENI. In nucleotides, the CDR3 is TGTGCCAGCTCCCCGGACAGACTGAACACTGAAGCTTTCTTT. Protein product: CASSPDRLNTEAFF.